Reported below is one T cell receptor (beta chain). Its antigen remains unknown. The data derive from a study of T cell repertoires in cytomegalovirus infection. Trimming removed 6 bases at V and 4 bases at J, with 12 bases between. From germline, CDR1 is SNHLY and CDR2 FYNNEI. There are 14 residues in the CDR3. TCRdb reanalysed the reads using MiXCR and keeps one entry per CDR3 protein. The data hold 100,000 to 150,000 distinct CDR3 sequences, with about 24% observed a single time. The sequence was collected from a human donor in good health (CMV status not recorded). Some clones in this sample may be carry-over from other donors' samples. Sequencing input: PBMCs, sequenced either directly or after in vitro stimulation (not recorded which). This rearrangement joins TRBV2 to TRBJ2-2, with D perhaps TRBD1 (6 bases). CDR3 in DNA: TGTGCCAGCAGGAGGCAGGGGTTCACCGGGGAGCTGTTTTTT. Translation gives CASRRQGFTGELFF.